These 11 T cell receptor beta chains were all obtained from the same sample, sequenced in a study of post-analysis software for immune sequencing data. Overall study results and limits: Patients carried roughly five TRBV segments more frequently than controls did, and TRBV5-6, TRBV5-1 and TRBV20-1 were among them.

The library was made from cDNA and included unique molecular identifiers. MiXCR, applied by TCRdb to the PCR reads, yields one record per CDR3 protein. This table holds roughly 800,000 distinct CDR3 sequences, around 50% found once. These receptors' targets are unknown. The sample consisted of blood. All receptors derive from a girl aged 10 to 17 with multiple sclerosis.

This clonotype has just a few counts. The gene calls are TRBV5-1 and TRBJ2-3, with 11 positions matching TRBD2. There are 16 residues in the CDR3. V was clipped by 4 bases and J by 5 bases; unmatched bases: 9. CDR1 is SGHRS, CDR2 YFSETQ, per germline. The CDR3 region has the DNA TGCGCCAGCAGCCCGGGACTAGCGGCGTGGGAAGATACGCAGTATTTT. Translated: CASSPGLAAWEDTQYF.

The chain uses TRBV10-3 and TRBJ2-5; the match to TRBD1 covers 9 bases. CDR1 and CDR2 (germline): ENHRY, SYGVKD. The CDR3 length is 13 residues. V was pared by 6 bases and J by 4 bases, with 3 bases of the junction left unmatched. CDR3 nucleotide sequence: TGTGCCATCAGAACAGGGGGCGGAGAGACCCAGTACTTC. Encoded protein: CAIRTGGGETQYF.

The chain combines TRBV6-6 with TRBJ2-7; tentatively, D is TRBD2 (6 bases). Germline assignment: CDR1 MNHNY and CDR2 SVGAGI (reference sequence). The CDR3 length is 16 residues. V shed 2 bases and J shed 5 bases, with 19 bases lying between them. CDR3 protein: CASSYGTGVVGHEQYF. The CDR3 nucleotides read TGTGCCAGCAGTTACGGAACGGGGGTAGTCGGCCACGAGCAGTACTTC.

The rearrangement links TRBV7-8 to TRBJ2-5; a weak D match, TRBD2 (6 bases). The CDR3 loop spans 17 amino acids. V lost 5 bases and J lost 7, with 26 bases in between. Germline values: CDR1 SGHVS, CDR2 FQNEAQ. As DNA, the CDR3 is TGTGCCAGCAGCCGATCCTCCGGGACTGGGGTGCAGTCGACCCAGTACTTC. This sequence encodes CASSRSSGTGVQSTQYF. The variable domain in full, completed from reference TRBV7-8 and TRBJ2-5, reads GAGVSQSPRYKVAKRGQDVALRCDPISGHVSLFWYQQALGQGPEFLTYFQNEAQLDKSGLPSDRFFAERPEGSVSTLKIQRTQQEDSAVYLCASSRSSGTGVQSTQYFGPGTRLLVL.

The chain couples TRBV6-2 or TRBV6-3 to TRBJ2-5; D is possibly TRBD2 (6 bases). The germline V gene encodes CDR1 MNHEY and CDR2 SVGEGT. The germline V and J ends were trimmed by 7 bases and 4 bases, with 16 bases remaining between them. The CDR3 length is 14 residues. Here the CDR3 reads CASTVAAFGETQYF. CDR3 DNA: TGTGCCAGCACGGTAGCGGCCTTCGGAGAGACCCAGTACTTC.

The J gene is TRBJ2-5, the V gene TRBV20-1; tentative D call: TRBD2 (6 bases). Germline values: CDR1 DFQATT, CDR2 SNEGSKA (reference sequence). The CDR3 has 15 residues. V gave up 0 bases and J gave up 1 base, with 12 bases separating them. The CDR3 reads CSARDLGRGQETQYF. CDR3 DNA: TGCAGTGCTAGAGATCTCGGGAGAGGCCAAGAGACCCAGTACTTC.

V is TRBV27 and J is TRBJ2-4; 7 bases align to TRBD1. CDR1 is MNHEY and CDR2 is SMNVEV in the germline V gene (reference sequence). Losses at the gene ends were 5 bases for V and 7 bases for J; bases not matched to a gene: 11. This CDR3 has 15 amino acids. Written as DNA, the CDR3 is TGTGCCAGCAGTCCCGCCCAAGGGGGCCATAACATTCAGTACTTC. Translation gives CASSPAQGGHNIQYF.

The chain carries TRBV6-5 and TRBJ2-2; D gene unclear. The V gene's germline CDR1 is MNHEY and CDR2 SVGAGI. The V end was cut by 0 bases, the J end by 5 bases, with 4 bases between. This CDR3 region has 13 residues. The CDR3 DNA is TGTGCCAGCAGTTACTCTGGGACCGGGGAGCTGTTTTTT. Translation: CASSYSGTGELFF.

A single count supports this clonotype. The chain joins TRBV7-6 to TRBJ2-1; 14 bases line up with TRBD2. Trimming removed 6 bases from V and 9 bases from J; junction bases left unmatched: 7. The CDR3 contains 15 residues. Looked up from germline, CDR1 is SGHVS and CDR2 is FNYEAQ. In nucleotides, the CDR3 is TGTGCCAGCAGGCCACCGGGACTAGCGGGGGCTGAGCAGTTCTTC. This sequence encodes CASRPPGLAGAEQFF.

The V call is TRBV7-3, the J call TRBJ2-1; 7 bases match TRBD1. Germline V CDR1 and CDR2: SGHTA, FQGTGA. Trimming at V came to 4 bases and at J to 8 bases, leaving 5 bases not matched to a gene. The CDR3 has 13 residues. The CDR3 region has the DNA TGTGCCAGCAGCTATACAGGGGCCCATGAGCAGTTCTTC. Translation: CASSYTGAHEQFF. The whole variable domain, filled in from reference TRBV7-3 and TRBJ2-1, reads GAGVSQTPSNKVTEKGKYVELRCDPISGHTALYWYRQSLGQGPEFLIYFQGTGAADDSGLPNDRFFAVRPEGSVSTLKIQRTERGDSAVYLCASSYTGAHEQFFGPGTRLTVL.

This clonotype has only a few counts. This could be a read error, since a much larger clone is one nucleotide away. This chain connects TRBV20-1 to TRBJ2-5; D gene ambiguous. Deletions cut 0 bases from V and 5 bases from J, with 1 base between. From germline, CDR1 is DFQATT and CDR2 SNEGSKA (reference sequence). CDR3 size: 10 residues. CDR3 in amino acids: CSARDETQYF. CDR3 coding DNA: TGCAGTGCTAGAGATGAGACCCAGTACTTC.